This T cell receptor beta chain stems from a study of persistence of HIV-infected CD4 T cells. Study-level background: Donors had been on suppressive ART for a median of roughly 8 years.

Overlapping HIV-1 Gag 15-mer peptides at roughly 1 ug per peptide per mL were used. Sorted nonresponding memory CD4+ T cells were CD40L-negative, CD69-negative, CD45RO-high. Only a few counts were recorded for this clone. The antigen remains unidentified. The immunoSEQ assay was version 4, run in survey mode. Some clones are missing from TCRdb's copy, which holds only in-frame ones; the method was immunoSEQ multiplex PCR. The table includes about 64,000 clones, just under 75% detected once. The CDR3 loop spans 16 amino acids. The germline CDR1 and CDR2 sequences are SGDLS and YYNGEE. J was trimmed by 6 bases and V by 3 bases; bases with no gene match: 9. Study observations and caveats: Rare CMV-responding cells carrying HIV-1 proviruses were not analyzed separately for TCR.

The TCR comes from an adult man with HIV who was CMV-seropositive. The chain is built from TRBV9 and TRBJ2-1; 10 positions agree with TRBD1. The specimen was CD4+ T cells sorted from PBMCs after roughly 18-hour stimulation, collected from a patient who received antiretroviral therapy. CDR3 sequence: CASSARGQGPTNEQFF. CDR3 nucleotide sequence: TGTGCCAGCAGCGCGCGGGGACAGGGGCCTACCAATGAGCAGTTCTTC. Complete variable domain (other parts from reference TRBV9 and TRBJ2-1): DSGVTQTPKHLITATGQRVTLRCSPRSGDLSVYWYQQSLDQGLQFLIQYYNGEERAKGNILERFSAQQFPDLHSELNLSSLELGDSALYFCASSARGQGPTNEQFFGPGTRLTVL.